A selection of T cell receptor beta chains follows, all from one sample in a study of cytomegalovirus exposure and HLA in healthy donors. Here immunoSEQ multiplex PCR was the method, and the copy in TCRdb shows in-frame clones only, minus some. The data hold about 120,000 clones, with 81% observed a single time. Sequencing was performed on PBMCs. Receptor source: a woman aged 25 to 39 in good health and CMV-seronegative. Each CDR3 is given with its conserved first and last residue. The order of the fields is D gene, clone size, V gene, J gene, CDR3 DNA, CDR3 protein. D genes are given only for firm matches. The size field is filled for only some rows; it gives once, few, many or a size class.

D gene: -; clone size: -; V gene: TRBV10-3; J gene: TRBJ2-7; CDR3 DNA: TGTGCCATCAGTGAGAGGCGGCCAGACGAGCAGTACTTC; CDR3 protein: CAISERRPDEQYF
D gene: -; clone size: -; V gene: TRBV6-5; J gene: TRBJ1-3; CDR3 DNA: TGTGCCAGCAGTCCAGACTCTGGAAACACCATATATTTT; CDR3 protein: CASSPDSGNTIYF
D gene: -; clone size: -; V gene: TRBV5-1; J gene: TRBJ1-1; CDR3 DNA: TGCGCCAGCACCCCTTCAGGGTTGAGTACTGAAGCTTTCTTT; CDR3 protein: CASTPSGLSTEAFF
D gene: -; clone size: -; V gene: TRBV7-9; J gene: TRBJ1-2; CDR3 DNA: TGTGCCAGCAGCTTCCAAGACAGTTCTGATGGCTACACCTTC; CDR3 protein: CASSFQDSSDGYTF
D gene: -; clone size: -; V gene: TRBV15; J gene: TRBJ2-5; CDR3 DNA: TGTGCCACCAGCAGAGTAGAGGAAGAAGAGACCCAGTACTTC; CDR3 protein: CATSRVEEEETQYF
D gene: -; clone size: -; V gene: TRBV11-2; J gene: TRBJ2-7; CDR3 DNA: TGTGCCAGCAGCTCGTTAGGACAGTTCTACGAGCAGTACTTC; CDR3 protein: CASSSLGQFYEQYF
D gene: -; clone size: few; V gene: TRBV7-9; J gene: TRBJ2-1; CDR3 DNA: TGTGCCAGCAGCCCAGACAGTATTGAGCAGTTCTTC; CDR3 protein: CASSPDSIEQFF
D gene: TRBD1; clone size: -; V gene: TRBV30; J gene: TRBJ1-5; CDR3 DNA: TGTGCCTGGAGTGTTGATCTCGGACAGGCCAATCAGCCCCAGCATTTT; CDR3 protein: CAWSVDLGQANQPQHF
D gene: -; clone size: -; V gene: TRBV11-2; J gene: TRBJ1-4; CDR3 DNA: TGTGCCAGCAGCTCGTCAGGGGATGAAAAACTGTTTTTT; CDR3 protein: CASSSSGDEKLFF
D gene: -; clone size: -; V gene: TRBV27; J gene: TRBJ2-7; CDR3 DNA: TGTGCCACCTCCAGGGGGGTCCCGGGGGCTGGGACTAGTAACGAGCAGTACTTC; CDR3 protein: CATSRGVPGAGTSNEQYF
D gene: -; clone size: -; V gene: TRBV27; J gene: TRBJ2-7; CDR3 DNA: TGTGCCAGCAGCTCCGGAGCCATGGGGGGAGCCTACGAGCAGTACTTC; CDR3 protein: CASSSGAMGGAYEQYF
D gene: -; clone size: -; V gene: TRBV6-5; J gene: TRBJ2-5; CDR3 DNA: TGTGCCAGCAGTTACTCGATTGGCGGAAGTAGAACCCAGTACTTC; CDR3 protein: CASSYSIGGSRTQYF
D gene: TRBD2; clone size: -; V gene: TRBV14; J gene: TRBJ2-5; CDR3 DNA: TGTGCCAGCAGCCCCCGACTAGCGGGAGGCCGTGGGGCAGAGACCCAGTACTTC; CDR3 protein: CASSPRLAGGRGAETQYF
D gene: -; clone size: -; V gene: TRBV30; J gene: TRBJ2-5; CDR3 DNA: TGTGCCTGGAGTGTTGGCGGCCAAGAGACCCAGTACTTC; CDR3 protein: CAWSVGGQETQYF
D gene: -; clone size: -; V gene: TRBV4-1; J gene: TRBJ2-7; CDR3 DNA: TGCGCCAGCAGCCAATCAGGGACCTACGAGCAGTACTTC; CDR3 protein: CASSQSGTYEQYF
D gene: -; clone size: once; V gene: TRBV28; J gene: TRBJ2-1; CDR3 DNA: TGTGCCCTCGGAGGTGAAGCCTACAATGAGCAGTTCTTC; CDR3 protein: CALGGEAYNEQFF
D gene: TRBD1; clone size: medium-sized; V gene: TRBV27; J gene: TRBJ2-2; CDR3 DNA: TGTGCCAGCAGTTTCCTAGTCGGGACAGTTAGGACCGGGGAGCTGTTTTTT; CDR3 protein: CASSFLVGTVRTGELFF
D gene: -; clone size: -; V gene: TRBV19; J gene: TRBJ2-1; CDR3 DNA: TGTGCCAGTAGTATAGGCCCTCCTAGTTACAATGAGCAGTTCTTC; CDR3 protein: CASSIGPPSYNEQFF
D gene: TRBD1; clone size: -; V gene: TRBV6-1; J gene: TRBJ1-1; CDR3 DNA: TGTGCCAGCAGCACCGGGACAGAGATGAACACTGAAGCTTTCTTT; CDR3 protein: CASSTGTEMNTEAFF
D gene: -; clone size: -; V gene: TRBV9; J gene: TRBJ2-5; CDR3 DNA: TGTGCCAGCAGCGTCTACCCCGGAGAGACCCAGTACTTC; CDR3 protein: CASSVYPGETQYF
D gene: -; clone size: -; V gene: TRBV7-9; J gene: TRBJ2-3; CDR3 DNA: TGTGCCAGCAGCCCCTACTCAGGGACTTTAAGCACAGATACGCAGTATTTT; CDR3 protein: CASSPYSGTLSTDTQYF
D gene: -; clone size: -; V gene: TRBV10-3; J gene: TRBJ2-7; CDR3 DNA: TGTGCCATCACCAAAACTAGTACCTACGAGCAGTACTTC; CDR3 protein: CAITKTSTYEQYF
D gene: TRBD1; clone size: -; V gene: TRBV7-3; J gene: TRBJ2-5; CDR3 DNA: TGTGCCAGCAGCCCCAATGACAGGGGAGAGACCCAGTACTTC; CDR3 protein: CASSPNDRGETQYF
D gene: TRBD2; clone size: -; V gene: TRBV7-2; J gene: TRBJ2-5; CDR3 DNA: TGTGCCAGCAGCGGGTGGACTAGCGGGAGGGCGTACCAAGAGACCCAGTACTTC; CDR3 protein: CASSGWTSGRAYQETQYF
D gene: TRBD2; clone size: few; V gene: TRBV19; J gene: TRBJ2-1; CDR3 DNA: TGTGCCAGTAGTATTAGGCCTAGCGGGGGTGCCAATGAGCAGTTCTTC; CDR3 protein: CASSIRPSGGANEQFF
D gene: -; clone size: -; V gene: TRBV27; J gene: TRBJ2-7; CDR3 DNA: TGTGCCAGCAGTTTAAGCCATGAGGCGGGGGCGCGATACGAGCAGTACTTC; CDR3 protein: CASSLSHEAGARYEQYF
D gene: -; clone size: few; V gene: TRBV10-1; J gene: TRBJ2-7; CDR3 DNA: TGCGCCAGCAGTGAAGACAGAATACGCGAGCAGTACTTC; CDR3 protein: CASSEDRIREQYF
D gene: -; clone size: -; V gene: TRBV5-4; J gene: TRBJ2-3; CDR3 DNA: TGTGCCAGCAGCTTGATGACAACTAGCACAGATACGCAGTATTTT; CDR3 protein: CASSLMTTSTDTQYF
D gene: TRBD2; clone size: -; V gene: TRBV11-2; J gene: TRBJ2-1; CDR3 DNA: TGTGCCAGCAGCTTCGCAGCGGGAGGGCTCAATGAGCAGTTCTTC; CDR3 protein: CASSFAAGGLNEQFF
D gene: -; clone size: -; V gene: TRBV5-1; J gene: TRBJ2-1; CDR3 DNA: TGCGCCAGCAGCCCCGAGTCCAGGGGTAACTACAATGAGCAGTTCTTC; CDR3 protein: CASSPESRGNYNEQFF
D gene: -; clone size: -; V gene: TRBV28; J gene: TRBJ2-1; CDR3 DNA: TGTGCCAGCAGTTTTACGGGCAATGAGCAGTTCTTC; CDR3 protein: CASSFTGNEQFF
D gene: -; clone size: -; V gene: TRBV28; J gene: TRBJ2-2; CDR3 DNA: TGTGCCAGCAGTTTTGGGGCAGCGAACACCGGGGAGCTGTTTTTT; CDR3 protein: CASSFGAANTGELFF
D gene: TRBD1; clone size: -; V gene: TRBV9; J gene: TRBJ2-1; CDR3 DNA: TGTGCCAGCAGCGGTCAGGGGGCTAGCCGACCCTACAATGAGCAGTTCTTC; CDR3 protein: CASSGQGASRPYNEQFF
D gene: TRBD1; clone size: -; V gene: TRBV15; J gene: TRBJ1-3; CDR3 DNA: TGTGCCACCAGCAGCCGGACAGGGAGTGGAAACACCATATATTTT; CDR3 protein: CATSSRTGSGNTIYF
D gene: -; clone size: -; V gene: TRBV5-8; J gene: TRBJ2-1; CDR3 DNA: TGTGCCAGCAGCTTCCCTTACCCTAACAATGAGCAGTTCTTC; CDR3 protein: CASSFPYPNNEQFF
D gene: TRBD2; clone size: few; V gene: TRBV13; J gene: TRBJ2-3; CDR3 DNA: TGTGCCAGCAGCCCGCGACTAGCGGGAGAGTGTTATTTT; CDR3 protein: CASSPRLAGECYF
D gene: -; clone size: -; V gene: TRBV7-7; J gene: TRBJ2-3; CDR3 DNA: TGTGCCAGCAGCCTAGGGAGCACTAGCACAGATACGCAGTATTTT; CDR3 protein: CASSLGSTSTDTQYF
D gene: -; clone size: -; V gene: TRBV7-9; J gene: TRBJ2-7; CDR3 DNA: TGTGCCAGCAGCCCTGATGGGGGCGAGCAGTACTTC; CDR3 protein: CASSPDGGEQYF
D gene: -; clone size: -; V gene: TRBV6-1; J gene: TRBJ2-7; CDR3 DNA: TGTGCCAGCAGTGAATTTACATGGACAGAATACGAGCAGTACTTC; CDR3 protein: CASSEFTWTEYEQYF
D gene: TRBD2; clone size: -; V gene: TRBV5-1; J gene: TRBJ2-1; CDR3 DNA: TGCGCCAGCAGCCCCCTAGCGGGAGCCAATGAGCAGTTCTTC; CDR3 protein: CASSPLAGANEQFF
D gene: TRBD1; clone size: -; V gene: TRBV7-8; J gene: TRBJ1-2; CDR3 DNA: TGTGCCAGCAGCCTATCCCACCGGGACAGGTCTGATGGCTACACCTTC; CDR3 protein: CASSLSHRDRSDGYTF
D gene: -; clone size: -; V gene: TRBV11-2; J gene: TRBJ2-7; CDR3 DNA: TGTGCCAGCAGCTTAGAAGCAGGGGATACCTACGAGCAGTACTTC; CDR3 protein: CASSLEAGDTYEQYF
D gene: -; clone size: -; V gene: TRBV27; J gene: TRBJ1-5; CDR3 DNA: TGTGCCAGCACAGACAGACTTAATCAGCCCCAGCATTTT; CDR3 protein: CASTDRLNQPQHF
D gene: TRBD2; clone size: few; V gene: TRBV28; J gene: TRBJ2-1; CDR3 DNA: TGTGCCAGCAGTCAACCGGGACTAGCGGGTACTAATGAGCAGTTCTTC; CDR3 protein: CASSQPGLAGTNEQFF
D gene: TRBD2; clone size: -; V gene: TRBV7-2; J gene: TRBJ2-5; CDR3 DNA: TGTGCCAGCAGCGGGTGGACTAGCGGGAGGGTGTACCAAGAGACCCAGTACTTC; CDR3 protein: CASSGWTSGRVYQETQYF
D gene: -; clone size: -; V gene: TRBV11-1; J gene: TRBJ1-5; CDR3 DNA: TGTGCCAGCAGCAACTCAGGGCATCAGCCCCAGCATTTT; CDR3 protein: CASSNSGHQPQHF
D gene: TRBD2; clone size: -; V gene: TRBV11-2; J gene: TRBJ2-5; CDR3 DNA: TGTGCCAGCAGCCCCACCGGGACTAGCGGACAAGAGACCCAGTACTTC; CDR3 protein: CASSPTGTSGQETQYF
D gene: TRBD1; clone size: -; V gene: TRBV6-1; J gene: TRBJ2-2; CDR3 DNA: TGTGCCAGCACCGCGTCAGGGGGCGGGTCCGGGGAGCTGTTTTTT; CDR3 protein: CASTASGGGSGELFF
D gene: -; clone size: -; V gene: TRBV6-4; J gene: TRBJ2-3; CDR3 DNA: TGTGCCAGCAGTGATGCCTACGGGAGTGGGGATACGCAGTATTTT; CDR3 protein: CASSDAYGSGDTQYF